The 17 T cell receptor beta chains presented below share a single source sample, sequenced in a study of T cell repertoires in cytomegalovirus infection (dated by TCRdb to between 2018 and 2021). TCRdb shows the sequencer as Illumina HiSeq 1500. TCRdb took the public reads, trimmed them with fastp at Q25, ran MiXCR for clone calling and kept in-frame beta chains. Identical CDR3 proteins give one entry, which carries the most common genes and DNA. Present in this sample are about 180,000 distinct CDR3 sequences, under 15% of which were seen just once. In total, the top ten clones hold 25% to 30% of the sample. The sequencing sample was made of PBMCs. The receptors here all came from a human donor in good health (CMV status not recorded). Some clones in this sample may be carry-over from other donors' samples.

This clonotype has at least ten counts. V and J are TRBV7-9 and TRBJ2-7, with TRBD1 matching over 8 bases. The trim removed 5 bases at V and 1 base at J, leaving 10 bases unmatched. The CDR3 covers 16 residues. The germline V gene encodes CDR1 SEHNR and CDR2 FQNEAQ (reference sequence). CDR3 in amino acids: CASSLGTGGTSYEQYF. The CDR3 DNA reads as TGTGCCAGCAGCCTCGGGACAGGAGGTACATCCTACGAGCAGTACTTC.

Ten or more counts support this clonotype. Mismatch with germline at one junction end may stem from a read error. The genes are TRBV7-8 and TRBJ2-1, with TRBD1 as a possible D gene (6 bases). This CDR3 is built from 15 residues. Per germline, CDR1 SGHVS and CDR2 FQNEAQ. CDR3 nucleotide sequence: TGTGCCAGCAGTCTACAGGGATCACCCTACGATGAGCAGTTCTTC. It specifies CASSLQGSPYDEQFF.

This chain connects TRBV6-2 or TRBV6-3 to TRBJ2-3; 11 bases map to TRBD2. The germline CDR1 and CDR2 sequences are MNHEY and SVGEGT. This CDR3 has 16 residues. Trimming took 7 bases from V and 2 from J; bases not matched to a gene: 8. The CDR3 DNA reads as TGTGCCAGCACCATCACGGGACTAGCGGACACAGATACGCAGTATTTT. This codes for CASTITGLADTDTQYF.

The sample holds a few counts of this clonotype. V and J are TRBV11-2 and TRBJ2-3, with 9 bases matching TRBD2. After removal of 2 bases from V and 7 bases from J, the junction contained 13 bases not matched to a gene. This CDR3 comprises 17 residues. Germline V gene sequence: CDR1 SGHAT, CDR2 FQNNGV. CDR3 DNA sequence: TGTGCCAGCAGCTTACGGGGGTTCGGCGGGGGGGGGTATACGCAGTATTTT. Protein sequence: CASSLRGFGGGGYTQYF.

CDR3 bases: TGTGCCAGCAGCCCAAACAGGGATCTGGGGGAAGCTTTCTTT. Translating it yields CASSPNRDLGEAFF. This chain uses TRBV7-3 with TRBJ1-1; TRBD1 might be the D (6 bases). The CDR3 sequence is 14 residues long. Germline V gene data show CDR1 as SGHTA and CDR2 as FQGTGA. V was pared by 5 bases and J by 8 bases, with 18 bases between.

The gene calls are TRBV6-6 and TRBJ1-5, with D possibly TRBD1 on 5 matching bases. The germline CDR1 and CDR2 sequences are MNHNY and SVGAGI (reference sequence). The CDR3 length is 13 residues. Between the trimmed V and J ends, which lost 10 bases and 1 base, there was a span of 11 bases. Here the CDR3 reads CATRDWSNQPQHF. The CDR3 DNA reads as TGTGCCACCAGGGACTGGAGCAATCAGCCCCAGCATTTT.

This clonotype appeared many times. The V and J genes are TRBV7-2 and TRBJ1-1; D perhaps matches TRBD1 (5 bases). Trimming shortened V by 5 bases and J by 4 bases, and 14 bases separated the two germline ends. The CDR3 is made up of 14 amino acids. Germline CDR1 reads SGHTA; CDR2 reads FQGNSA. The chain's CDR3 is CASSTPTVGTEAFF. CDR3 sequence (DNA): TGTGCCAGCAGCACACCGACAGTCGGCACTGAAGCTTTCTTT.

The chain couples TRBV6-2 or TRBV6-3 to TRBJ1-5; 8 positions agree with TRBD1. Trimming took 6 bases from V and 3 from J; bases not matched to a gene: 4. CDR1 is MNHEY, CDR2 SVGEGT, per germline. CDR3 length: 14 amino acids. The DNA of the CDR3 is TGTGCCAGCAGGCGGGACAGGAACAATCAGCCCCAGCATTTT. Translated: CASRRDRNNQPQHF.

This clonotype has just a few counts. This chain connects TRBV18 to TRBJ2-5; D remains unclear. Germline V gene sequence: CDR1 KGHSH, CDR2 LQKENI. The CDR3 totals 14 residues. V was trimmed by 3 bases and J by 3 bases, leaving 11 bases between them. The CDR3 nucleotides read TGTGCCAGCTCACCTTCTTGGGGAAAAGAGACCCAGTACTTC. Residues: CASSPSWGKETQYF.

This clonotype was recorded at least ten times. The V call is TRBV7-2, the J call TRBJ2-1, with 8 bases matching TRBD1. The J segment lost 9 bases and the V segment lost 7 bases, leaving 14 bases of the junction unmatched. The CDR3 loop spans 15 amino acids. CDR1 and CDR2 (germline): SGHTA, FQGNSA. The CDR3 DNA follows: TGTGCCAGCACCCAGGGGGCTAGCTGGGGCAGTGAGCAGTTCTTC. Amino acids: CASTQGASWGSEQFF.

The sample holds many counts of this clonotype. The chain has TRBV10-2 and TRBJ1-1; D may be TRBD1 (6 bases). V was shortened by 3 bases and J by 1 base, with 9 bases between the two germline ends. The length of the CDR3 is 14 residues. The germline V gene encodes CDR1 WSHSY and CDR2 SAAADI. This chain's CDR3 is CASSEGGGNTEAFF. In DNA form, the CDR3 reads TGCGCCAGCAGTGAAGGAGGGGGGAACACTGAAGCTTTCTTT.

This clonotype was observed a few times. The chain recombines TRBV4-2 with TRBJ2-3; 9 bases are shared with TRBD2. Germline CDR1 reads LGHNA; CDR2 reads YNFKEQ. The CDR3 spans 18 residues. J was trimmed by 6 bases and V by 0 bases; bases with no gene match: 13. CDR3 nucleotide sequence: TGTGCCAGCAGCCAAGAAGATGATTGGCGGGAGGGCCTCGATACGCAGTATTTT. Protein product: CASSQEDDWREGLDTQYF.

This clonotype was observed at least ten times. The J gene is TRBJ2-1, the V gene TRBV6-1; weak D call: TRBD2 (6 bases). Germline V gene data show CDR1 as MNHNS and CDR2 as SASEGT. V lost 2 bases, J lost 3 bases, and 11 bases lay in between. This CDR3 region has 15 residues. The CDR3 DNA reads TGTGCCAGCAGTGAACGGCTAGCGAACTACAATGAGCAGTTCTTC. This codes for CASSERLANYNEQFF.

V gene TRBV19 combines with J gene TRBJ1-1, with no clear D. The V gene lost 5 bases and the J gene lost 6 bases, with 7 bases spanning the gap. In germline, CDR1 is LNHDA, CDR2 SQIVND (reference sequence). The CDR3 totals 11 residues. CDR3 coding DNA: TGTGCCAGTAGTCAGAGGTCTGAAGCTTTCTTT. It specifies CASSQRSEAFF.

This clonotype was detected ten times or more. The V and J genes are TRBV7-2 and TRBJ1-2; D is unresolved. This CDR3 has 17 amino acids. The germline gives CDR1 SGHTA, CDR2 FQGNSA. With 5 bases removed from V and 4 bases from J, the gap between germline ends came to 23 bases. The CDR3 here is CASSLELMGRGSYGYTF. Written as DNA, the CDR3 is TGTGCCAGCAGCCTGGAGCTCATGGGTCGTGGGAGCTATGGCTACACCTTC.

There are a few counts of this clonotype. The chain recombines TRBV6-2 or TRBV6-3 with TRBJ1-5, with 7 bases lining up with TRBD1. Germline lookup yields CDR1 MNHEY and CDR2 SVGEGT. The trim removed 4 bases at V and 5 bases at J, leaving 8 bases unmatched. The CDR3 loop spans 15 amino acids. CDR3 residues: CASSSGGGNHQPQHF. As DNA, the CDR3 is TGTGCCAGCAGTTCAGGGGGGGGTAACCATCAGCCCCAGCATTTT.

V gene TRBV7-2 combines with J gene TRBJ1-1, with D possibly TRBD1 on 5 matching bases. Trimming removed 2 bases at V and 0 bases at J, with 10 bases between. Germline CDR1 SGHTA, CDR2 FQGNSA. CDR3 size: 15 residues. CDR3 sequence: CASSLSAGMNTEAFF. The CDR3 nucleotides read TGTGCCAGCAGCTTAAGCGCAGGGATGAACACTGAAGCTTTCTTT. Full variable domain (rest looked up from reference TRBV7-2 and TRBJ1-1): GAGVSQSPSNKVTEKGKDVELRCDPISGHTALYWYRQSLGQGLEFLIYFQGNSAPDKSGLPSDRFSAERTGGSVSTLTIQRTQQEDSAVYLCASSLSAGMNTEAFFGQGTRLTVV.